This T cell receptor (beta chain) was found in a study of blood T cell repertoires in COVID-19 (dated by TCRdb to the early 2020s). Regarding the study in general: Samples covering the acute and convalescent phases of COVID-19 were provided by collaborators in the United States, Italy and Spain. The material from the prospective study consisted of cDNA or gDNA derived from T cells, B-cell-depleted T cells, or PBMCs. Deeply sampled blood TCRbeta repertoires from subjects exposed to, actively infected with, or recovered from COVID-19 were included in the dataset. The repertoires were released in a freely available public database intended as a resource for research on the immune response to SARS-CoV-2. Samples came from the ongoing ImmuneRACE study (first 160 participants) plus 1,254 subjects from 6 global collaborators. The sample metadata nearly always contained a de-identified subject ID, COVID-19 status, age in years and sex. HLA class I and class II types, where available, came from metadata supplied by the sample provider rather than from assay-based typing. Overall study outcomes, separate from this receptor: Clinical and demographic metadata were provided uncurated, with the amount varying by source and participant.

Another Seattle source contributed samples from volunteer blood donors who had recovered from COVID-19. Each collaborating institution followed its own protocols to collect whole blood in K2EDTA tubes. Collaborator samples were shipped for TCRbeta analysis as frozen whole blood, isolated PBMCs, or DNA extracted from either sample type. Worth noting for this clone: Its antigen has not been determined. Per-base quality was not reported, and no clone a single base away is much larger than it.

The immunoSEQ Assay, a bias-controlled multiplex PCR, was used to amplify TCRbeta CDR3 regions from genomic DNA. The paper's data handling went like this. The number of nucleated cells in each sample was estimated from the amplification of reference gene primers within the assay. To quantify the absolute abundance of each unique TCRbeta CDR3 rearrangement, sequence reads were collapsed and filtered. Productive Simpson clonality was computed per sample as the square root of Simpson's diversity index over productive rearrangements. TCRdb took over this immuneACCESS table, retaining in-frame rearrangements with V and J assigned. Such tables are incomplete; in checked studies, under half of the missing clones stem from an unresolved V gene, and the remainder is unexplained. The V and J calls and clone size come from that table; D and trimming were worked out from the DNA. For this sample the table gives about 270,000 clones, of which under 90% were detected only once. The ten largest clones take up 8.5% to 9.5% of the sample.

CDR1 and CDR2 were assigned from the germline V gene as MNHEY and SVGEGT. The germline V and J ends show losses of 2 bases and 8 bases respectively, and no gene match explains 14 bases of the junction. The CDR3 has 17 amino acids, counting the end cysteine and phenylalanine. The sequence is cut down to CDR3 DNA, 51 bases in frame from base 1. The rearrangement joined TRBV6-2 or TRBV6-3 to TRBJ1-5; 8 junctional bases match TRBD1. The sequencing sample was made of peripheral blood. This TCR came from a woman in her 50s who had recovered from COVID-19. The base sequence is TGTGCCAGCAGTTACACCATGAAGGACAGGGACGAGAAGCCCCAGCATTTT. This sequence encodes CASSYTMKDRDEKPQHF.